Each of the 28 T cell receptor beta chains below was sequenced from the same sample in a study of cytomegalovirus exposure and HLA in healthy donors. Vbeta (60) and Jbeta (13) primers were used in the PCR. TCRdb's copy holds only in-frame clones and misses some; the assay was immunoSEQ multiplex PCR. The sample holds 90,000 to 95,000 clones, 80% seen once. The specimen sequenced was PBMCs. The receptors originated from a man between 18 and 29 years old in good health and CMV-seronegative.

The J gene is TRBJ2-3, the V gene TRBV27; TRBD2 agrees at 7 bases. V lost 0 bases, J lost 0 bases, and 9 bases stayed unmatched. The CDR3 extends over 18 amino acids. Germline CDR1 reads MNHEY; CDR2 reads SMNVEV (reference sequence). As DNA, the CDR3 is TGTGCCAGCAGTTTATCGAGCGGGGCGGGACTGAGCACAGATACGCAGTATTTT. Its protein product is CASSLSSGAGLSTDTQYF.

The chain couples TRBV11-2 to TRBJ1-1; TRBD1 is a possible D gene (5 bases). The V gene's germline CDR1 is SGHAT and CDR2 FQNNGV. The CDR3 is made up of 16 amino acids. Between the trimmed V and J ends, which lost 5 bases and 1 base, there was a span of 17 bases. CDR3 DNA: TGTGCCAGCAGCGTCACGCTAGGGGATAGGAACACTGAAGCTTTCTTT. Amino acids: CASSVTLGDRNTEAFF.

Only a few counts were recorded for this clone. The chain couples TRBV25-1 to TRBJ2-6, with 8 bases lining up with TRBD2. The CDR3 covers 15 residues. V dropped 4 bases and J dropped 8; count of bases not matched to a gene: 7. Germline assignment: CDR1 MGHDK and CDR2 SYGVNS. The CDR3 nucleotides read TGTGCCAGCAGTGCGGACGGGAGGGAGTCCAACGTCCTGACTTTC. As protein: CASSADGRESNVLTF. Full variable domain (missing parts from reference TRBV25-1 and TRBJ2-6): EADIYQTPRYLVIGTGKKITLECSQTMGHDKMYWYQQDPGMELHLIHYSYGVNSTEKGDLSSESTVSRIRTEHFPLTLESARPSHTSQYLCASSADGRESNVLTFGAGSRLTVL.

This sequence joins TRBV7-2 and TRBJ2-3, with D uncertain. Germline CDR1 reads SGHTA; CDR2 reads FQGNSA. There are 15 residues in the CDR3. V lost 1 base and J lost 0, with 8 bases in between. DNA of the CDR3: TGTGCCAGCAGCTTAGTAGCCGGAAGCACAGATACGCAGTATTTT. It encodes CASSLVAGSTDTQYF. Based on the CDR3 plus reference TRBV7-2 and TRBJ2-3, the full variable domain is GAGVSQSPSNKVTEKGKDVELRCDPISGHTALYWYRQSLGQGLEFLIYFQGNSAPDKSGLPSDRFSAERTGGSVSTLTIQRTQQEDSAVYLCASSLVAGSTDTQYFGPGTRLTVL.

This rearrangement joins TRBV9 to TRBJ2-6; weak D call: TRBD1 (5 bases). This CDR3 contains 14 residues. V lost 5 bases and J lost 3, with 9 bases in between. Looked up from germline, CDR1 is SGDLS and CDR2 is YYNGEE. The CDR3, as DNA: TGTGCCAGCAGTTGGACAAATGGGGCCAACGTCCTGACTTTC. It specifies CASSWTNGANVLTF.

V gene TRBV7-9 combines with J gene TRBJ2-2; D is perhaps TRBD1 (6 bases). CDR1 and CDR2 from the germline V gene are SEHNR and FQNEAQ (reference sequence). With 5 bases removed from V and 2 bases from J, the gap between germline ends came to 21 bases. This CDR3 comprises 18 residues. CDR3 in amino acids: CASSRPEGDVSNTGELFF. The DNA of the CDR3 is TGTGCCAGCAGCCGCCCCGAGGGGGACGTCAGCAACACCGGGGAGCTGTTTTTT. Combining the CDR3 with reference TRBV7-9 and TRBJ2-2 gives the whole variable domain DTGVSQNPRHKITKRGQNVTFRCDPISEHNRLYWYRQTLGQGPEFLTYFQNEAQLEKSRLLSDRFSAERPKGSFSTLEIQRTEQGDSAMYLCASSRPEGDVSNTGELFFGEGSRLTVL.

This chain links TRBV5-1 with TRBJ1-1; 7 positions match TRBD1. CDR1 is SGHRS and CDR2 is YFSETQ in the germline V gene. The length of the CDR3 is 16 residues. J was trimmed by 4 bases and V by 0 bases; bases with no gene match: 9. The CDR3 DNA sequence: TGCGCCAGCAGCTTGGAAACCCTCGACAGGGCCACTGAAGCTTTCTTT. Amino acid sequence: CASSLETLDRATEAFF.

The rearrangement joins TRBV2 to TRBJ1-2, with a tentative D call TRBD1 (6 bases). The CDR3 totals 13 residues. V was cut by 6 bases and J by 7 bases, with 15 bases left in between. CDR1 is SNHLY, CDR2 FYNNEI, per germline. The CDR3 is CASSVRQVSGYTF. The DNA of the CDR3 is TGTGCCAGCAGCGTCCGACAGGTCAGTGGCTACACCTTC.

This rearrangement joins TRBV29-1 to TRBJ1-2; D gene ambiguous. Germline V gene sequence: CDR1 SQVTM, CDR2 ANQGSEA. The CDR3 covers 12 residues. Trimming stripped 6 bases from V and 0 bases from J, with 8 bases between. Here the CDR3 DNA reads TGCAGCGTCCTACGGGCTAACTATGGCTACACCTTC. Translating gives CSVLRANYGYTF.

DNA of the CDR3: TGCGCCAGCAGTCAAAAGAGAGGGGGCTCCTACGAGCAGTACTTC. Amino acids: CASSQKRGGSYEQYF. The chain is built from TRBV23-1 and TRBJ2-7; the D gene is possibly TRBD1 (6 bases). TRBV23-1 falls under the ORF class, with uncertain function. The CDR3 loop spans 15 amino acids. The V end was cut by 2 bases, the J end by 0 bases, with 11 bases between.

The chain has TRBV18 and TRBJ1-4; D is unresolved. V gave up 3 bases and J gave up 5 bases, with 13 bases separating them. Germline V gene sequence: CDR1 KGHSH, CDR2 LQKENI. This CDR3 region has 15 residues. The CDR3 sequence: CASSPSLFWNEKLFF. In nucleotides, the CDR3 is TGTGCCAGCTCACCGAGTTTGTTTTGGAATGAAAAACTGTTTTTT. The entire variable domain, with the rest obtained from reference TRBV18 and TRBJ1-4, is as follows: NAGVMQNPRHLVRRRGQEARLRCSPMKGHSHVYWYRQLPEEGLKFMVYLQKENIIDESGMPKERFSAEFPKEGPSILRIQQVVRGDSAAYFCASSPSLFWNEKLFFGSGTQLSVL.

V gene TRBV5-1 combines with J gene TRBJ2-3; no clear D gene. V was cut by 6 bases and J by 0 bases, with 14 bases left in between. Germline V lookup: CDR1 SGHRS, CDR2 YFSETQ. The CDR3 runs 15 residues. The CDR3 spells CASNPSATSTDTQYF. CDR3 nucleotides: TGCGCCAGCAATCCCAGCGCAACTAGCACAGATACGCAGTATTTT.

The V gene is TRBV6-5, the J gene TRBJ2-4; 9 bases match TRBD2. Germline V lookup: CDR1 MNHEY, CDR2 SVGAGI. Trimming removed 6 bases from V and 4 bases from J; junction bases left unmatched: 7. The CDR3 contains 15 residues. CDR3 residues: CASSQGAGGKNIQYF. The CDR3, as DNA: TGTGCCAGCAGCCAAGGGGCGGGGGGGAAAAACATTCAGTACTTC.

This chain connects TRBV25-1 to TRBJ1-1; a possible D gene is TRBD1 (6 bases). V lost 3 bases and J lost 5, with 7 bases in between. Germline assignment: CDR1 MGHDK and CDR2 SYGVNS. The CDR3 length is 12 residues. CDR3 DNA: TGTGCCAGCAGTGATGGACAGACTGAAGCTTTCTTT. It encodes CASSDGQTEAFF.

Comment on this clone: Relative to the germline gene, one junction end is altered; a read error may explain this. The rearrangement joins TRBV2 to TRBJ1-1; 7 bases are a match to TRBD1. The CDR3 spans 14 residues. Germline values: CDR1 SNHLY, CDR2 FYNNEI. Here the CDR3 DNA reads TGTGCCAGCAGTGAGGACAGGTGGAACGCTGAAGCTTTCTTT. It yields the protein CASSEDRWNAEAFF.

The chain is built from TRBV25-1 and TRBJ1-1; the D gene is possibly TRBD1 (5 bases). The ends were cut back, 5 bases at V and 6 bases at J, with 10 bases in the middle. The CDR3 covers 12 residues. In germline, CDR1 is MGHDK, CDR2 SYGVNS. CDR3 nucleotides: TGTGCCAGCAGTTCAGGGCACGCTGAAGCTTTCTTT. Translation: CASSSGHAEAFF.

This clone was recorded once. This sequence joins TRBV28 and TRBJ2-3; 8 nucleotides match TRBD2. J gave up 3 bases and V 7 bases, and 6 bases lay outside the gene matches. The CDR3 sequence is 14 residues long. Germline loops: CDR1 MDHEN, CDR2 SYDVKM. The CDR3: CASTPGTRTDTQYF. The CDR3 DNA is TGTGCCAGCACCCCCGGGACTAGAACAGATACGCAGTATTTT. Filled out from reference TRBV28 and TRBJ2-3, the complete variable domain reads DVKVTQSSRYLVKRTGEKVFLECVQDMDHENMFWYRQDPGLGLRLIYFSYDVKMKEKGDIPEGYSVSREKKERFSLILESASTNQTSMYLCASTPGTRTDTQYFGPGTRLTVL.

CDR3 nucleotides: TGTGCCAGCTCGGCAGGGGAAAGGTATGGCTACACCTTC. Amino acids: CASSAGERYGYTF. J is TRBJ1-2 and V is TRBV18; possibly TRBD1 for D (6 bases). The CDR3 has 13 residues. Between the trimmed V and J ends, which lost 6 bases and 5 bases, there was a span of 13 bases. Germline V gene sequence: CDR1 KGHSH, CDR2 LQKENI.

The chain uses TRBV12-5 and TRBJ2-3; 8 bases are shared with TRBD2. The CDR3 is 17 residues long. V lost 3 bases and J lost 0; bases outside the gene matches: 8. Germline CDR1 reads LGHNT; CDR2 reads FRNRAP. The CDR3 nucleotides read TGTGCTAGTGGTTTCGGGGCTAGCGGGTCTAGCACAGATACGCAGTATTTT. Its translation: CASGFGASGSSTDTQYF.

This clone has just a few counts. This chain uses TRBV28 with TRBJ2-3, with a tentative D call TRBD2 (6 bases). Trimming removed 6 bases at V and 5 bases at J, with 21 bases between. The CDR3 has 16 amino acids. Germline CDR1 is MDHEN and CDR2 is SYDVKM. The CDR3 DNA follows: TGTGCCAGCAGCCTTAGGGGACTGCCTATTAAAGATACGCAGTATTTT. It encodes CASSLRGLPIKDTQYF.

The chain links TRBV6-5 to TRBJ2-5; D is ambiguous. V was shortened by 10 bases and J by 4 bases, with 22 bases between the two germline ends. Germline V lookup: CDR1 MNHEY, CDR2 SVGAGI. This CDR3 region has 15 residues. CDR3 loop: CATQAGRPPRETQYF. CDR3 sequence (DNA): TGTGCCACCCAGGCTGGCAGACCACCACGAGAGACCCAGTACTTC.

The chain uses TRBV15 and TRBJ2-5; D is unresolved. The CDR3 sequence is 14 residues long. The V and J ends lost 4 bases and 4 bases respectively, with 13 bases between them. In germline, CDR1 is LNHNV, CDR2 YYDKDF (reference sequence). The CDR3 is CATSMQSGAETQYF. DNA of the CDR3: TGTGCCACCAGCATGCAGTCAGGCGCAGAGACCCAGTACTTC.

The chain couples TRBV7-6 to TRBJ2-2; D not certain. The germline V gene encodes CDR1 SGHVS and CDR2 FNYEAQ. CDR3 size: 13 residues. Trimming shortened V by 3 bases and J by 4 bases, and 6 bases separated the two germline ends. DNA of the CDR3: TGTGCCAGCAGCTTCTGGAGCACCGGGGAGCTGTTTTTT. Protein product: CASSFWSTGELFF.

This clone is a singleton in its sample. This rearrangement joins TRBV7-8 to TRBJ1-1; 11 bases line up with TRBD1. Trimming cost V 3 bases and J 5 bases; bases outside gene matches: 8. Per germline, CDR1 SGHVS and CDR2 FQNEAQ. The CDR3 loop spans 16 amino acids. The CDR3 sequence: CASSFSRTGGLTEAFF. The CDR3 nucleotides are TGTGCCAGCAGCTTTAGCCGGACAGGGGGCTTGACTGAAGCTTTCTTT.

This clone occurred once. V and J are TRBV10-3 and TRBJ1-1; D not certain. Germline CDR1 is ENHRY and CDR2 is SYGVKD. This CDR3 region has 15 residues. Trimming cost V 2 bases and J 2 bases, with 12 bases left between them. CDR3 residues: CAISEKSAGNTEAFF. For the CDR3, the DNA is TGTGCCATCAGTGAGAAATCCGCAGGAAACACTGAAGCTTTCTTT.

This clone was detected only a few times. The chain recombines TRBV9 with TRBJ1-3; a possible D gene is TRBD1 (6 bases). The V end lost 4 bases, the J end lost 4 bases, and 18 bases lay between the germline ends. Germline CDR1 SGDLS, CDR2 YYNGEE. The CDR3 has 16 amino acids. This CDR3 reads CASSTRTEGEGNTIYF. For the CDR3, the DNA is TGTGCCAGCAGCACCCGGACAGAAGGGGAAGGAAACACCATATATTTT.

Of note for this clone: The junction departs from the called germline gene at one end, perhaps through a read error. At the DNA level, this CDR3 is encoded by other sequences in the same sample as well. The V and J genes are TRBV11-2 and TRBJ1-2; D is perhaps TRBD1 (6 bases). The CDR3 has 15 residues. Germline V CDR1 and CDR2: SGHAT, FQNNGV. CDR3 coding DNA: TGTGCCAGCAGCTTAGCGGACTCAACAGGGAGCGGCTACACCTTT. It codes for CASSLADSTGSGYTF. The entire variable domain, with the rest obtained from reference TRBV11-2 and TRBJ1-2, is as follows: EAGVAQSPRYKIIEKRQSVAFWCNPISGHATLYWYQQILGQGPKLLIQFQNNGVVDDSQLPKDRFSAERLKGVDSTLKIQPAKLEDSAVYLCASSLADSTGSGYTFGSGTRLTVV.

V gene TRBV10-3 combines with J gene TRBJ2-1; 7 nucleotides match TRBD2. Germline CDR1 is ENHRY and CDR2 is SYGVKD. CDR3 size: 14 residues. Trimming removed 1 base from V and 3 bases from J; junction bases left unmatched: 0. As DNA, the CDR3 is TGTGCCATCAGTGAGTGGACTAGCTACAATGAGCAGTTCTTC. The encoded protein is CAISEWTSYNEQFF.